This TCR beta chain emerged from a study of blood T cell repertoires in COVID-19. J was trimmed by 2 bases and V by 2 bases; bases with no gene match: 5. The CDR3 extends over 16 amino acids. CDR1 SGHRS and CDR2 YFSETQ come from the germline V gene. The data were produced by immunoSEQ multiplex PCR, yet TCRdb's version contains in-frame clones alone and is incomplete. The sample yields about 150,000 clones, approximately 80% seen once. The chain joins TRBV5-1 to TRBJ2-3, with TRBD2 identical over 10 bases. This receptor was identified in a woman in her fifties or sixties with acute or convalescent COVID-19. Source material: peripheral blood. The CDR3 DNA sequence: TGCGCCAGCAGCTTCACTAGCGGGGCCGTCACAGATACGCAGTATTTT. Translating it yields CASSFTSGAVTDTQYF.